This entry lists 27 T cell receptor beta chains sequenced from one sample in a study of blood T cells in healthy people across ages (dated by TCRdb to between 2014 and 2016). The library was made by 5' RACE. A second PCR of about 7 to 12 cycles was performed with a sample-barcoded 5' primer and a J-beta primer mix. The public reads were reanalyzed by TCRdb: fastp trimming at Q25, MiXCR alignment, in-frame beta chains only. All rows with the same CDR3 protein become a single entry with the most common DNA and genes. For this sample there are 1.5 million to 2 million distinct CDR3 sequences; approximately 39% appear just once. 20% to 25% of the sample lies in the top ten. Sequences were obtained from blood. The receptors derive from a human donor in good health.

The sample holds a few counts of this clonotype. The chain joins TRBV7-9 to TRBJ2-2; D uncertain. This CDR3 spans 13 amino acids. Germline V gives CDR1 SEHNR, CDR2 FQNEAQ (reference sequence). V gave up 3 bases and J gave up 5 bases, with 7 bases separating them. The CDR3 DNA is TGTGCCAGCAGCTTCTTCGGGACCGGGGAGCTGTTTTTT. Translating it yields CASSFFGTGELFF.

V is TRBV6-2 or TRBV6-3 and J is TRBJ2-5; TRBD2 matches 12 bases. Germline CDR1 reads MNHEY; CDR2 reads SVGEGT. J was trimmed by 4 bases and V by 5 bases; bases with no gene match: 8. The CDR3 has 16 residues. The CDR3 sequence is CASSNLAGGEAETQYF. The DNA for the CDR3 is TGTGCCAGCAGTAATCTAGCGGGGGGGGAAGCAGAGACCCAGTACTTC.

The rearrangement links TRBV7-3 to TRBJ2-3; 13 nucleotides line up with TRBD2. Germline-derived CDR1 and CDR2 are SGHTA and FQGTGA. This CDR3 has 14 residues. Unmatched junction bases numbered 3, after V lost 4 bases and J lost 8 bases. Here the CDR3 reads CASSSGTSGTTQYF. In nucleotides, the CDR3 is TGTGCCAGCAGCTCCGGGACTAGCGGGACTACGCAGTATTTT.

This clonotype was counted between two and nine times. The chain has TRBV5-6 and TRBJ2-1, with TRBD1 as a possible D gene (5 bases). This CDR3 region has 16 residues. V lost 8 bases and J 0 bases, leaving 18 bases between the germline ends. Germline V gene data show CDR1 as SGHDT and CDR2 as YYEEEE. The DNA of the CDR3 is TGTGCCAGTTCGGTGGCAGGGCCTAGCTCCTACAATGAGCAGTTCTTC. It codes for CASSVAGPSSYNEQFF. The full variable domain, with the rest looked up from reference TRBV5-6 and TRBJ2-1, is DAGVTQSPTHLIKTRGQQVTLRCSPKSGHDTVSWYQQALGQGPQFIFQYYEEEERQRGNFPDRFSGHQFPNYSSELNVNALLLGDSALYLCASSVAGPSSYNEQFFGPGTRLTVL.

The chain joins TRBV2 to TRBJ2-1; D is ambiguous. Germline loops: CDR1 SNHLY, CDR2 FYNNEI. V was clipped by 0 bases and J by 4 bases, with 10 bases between them. This CDR3 region has 15 residues. This CDR3 reads CASSEALTYYNEQFF. CDR3 coding DNA: TGTGCCAGCAGTGAAGCCCTGACATATTACAATGAGCAGTTCTTC.

This clonotype was counted only a few times. This rearrangement joins TRBV12-3 or TRBV12-4 to TRBJ2-1, with D uncertain. V shed 2 bases and J shed 7 bases, with 12 bases lying between them. There are 14 residues in the CDR3. The CDR3 is CASSLLGMGNEQFF. The CDR3 DNA follows: TGTGCCAGCAGTTTATTGGGGATGGGAAATGAGCAGTTCTTC.

There are many counts of this clonotype. The chain recombines TRBV6-2 or TRBV6-3 with TRBJ2-3; D not certain. Trimming cost V 2 bases and J 1 base, with 4 bases left between them. CDR1 and CDR2 from the germline V gene are MNHEY and SVGEGT. The CDR3 sequence is 13 residues long. The CDR3: CASSYGGTDTQYF. The CDR3 DNA follows: TGTGCCAGCAGTTACGGGGGCACAGATACGCAGTATTTT.

This clonotype was observed many times. The J gene is TRBJ2-7, the V gene TRBV12-3 or TRBV12-4; D not certain. Trimming cost V 6 bases and J 3 bases, with 6 bases left between them. This CDR3 spans 11 amino acids. CDR3 protein: CASSRYYEQYF. In nucleotides, the CDR3 is TGTGCCAGCAGCCGTTACTACGAGCAGTACTTC.

This sequence joins TRBV4-3 and TRBJ2-1; D is ambiguous. The CDR3 spans 20 residues. The germline gives CDR1 LGHNA, CDR2 YSLEER. V was shortened by 4 bases and J by 0 bases, with 25 bases between the two germline ends. The CDR3 DNA is TGCGCCAGCAGCCGAATCAACGGGCCCCCAGGTCAAAGCTCCTACAATGAGCAGTTCTTC. It translates to CASSRINGPPGQSSYNEQFF.

The V gene is TRBV6-2 or TRBV6-3, the J gene TRBJ1-5, with 12 bases lining up with TRBD1. This CDR3 contains 18 residues. The germline gives CDR1 MNHEY, CDR2 SVGEGT. The J segment lost 0 bases and the V segment lost 5 bases, leaving 8 bases of the junction unmatched. The CDR3, as DNA: TGTGCCAGCAGTCTCCCGGGACAGGGGGCGCCTAGCAATCAGCCCCAGCATTTT. Protein product: CASSLPGQGAPSNQPQHF.

This clonotype came up a few times. V is TRBV6-6 and J is TRBJ2-5; 10 bases align to TRBD2. With 5 bases clipped from V and 2 bases from J, the junction kept 5 bases outside the gene matches. Germline loops: CDR1 MNHNY, CDR2 SVGAGI (reference sequence). The CDR3 is made up of 15 amino acids. CDR3 in amino acids: CASSGRAGGQETQYF. CDR3 DNA sequence: TGTGCCAGCAGTGGCAGAGCGGGGGGGCAAGAGACCCAGTACTTC.

In this sample, this clonotype turned up a few times. This chain joins TRBV7-2 and TRBJ2-1; 9 bases line up with TRBD2. CDR3 length: 15 residues. Germline V gene sequence: CDR1 SGHTA, CDR2 FQGNSA. With 3 bases clipped from V and 7 bases from J, the junction kept 7 bases outside the gene matches. The CDR3 spells CASSLPGSGGNEQFF. CDR3 sequence (DNA): TGTGCCAGCAGCTTGCCGGGTAGCGGGGGAAATGAGCAGTTCTTC.

A few counts support this clonotype. The genes are TRBV2 and TRBJ2-1, with TRBD1 matching over 9 bases. With 8 bases clipped from V and 4 bases from J, the junction kept 6 bases outside the gene matches. CDR3 length: 14 amino acids. The germline gives CDR1 SNHLY, CDR2 FYNNEI. Written as DNA, the CDR3 is TGTGCCAGCGTAGAACAGGGGGCATACAATGAGCAGTTCTTC. Encoded protein: CASVEQGAYNEQFF. The variable domain in full, completed from reference TRBV2 and TRBJ2-1, reads EPEVTQTPSHQVTQMGQEVILRCVPISNHLYFYWYRQILGQKVEFLVSFYNNEISEKSEIFDDQFSVERPDGSNFTLKIRSTKLEDSAMYFCASVEQGAYNEQFFGPGTRLTVL.

The CDR3 coding sequence is TGTGCCAAAGACAGTAACACCGGGGAGCTGTTTTTT. Translating it yields CAKDSNTGELFF. The chain is built from TRBV2 and TRBJ2-2, with a weak D call TRBD1 (5 bases). The CDR3 extends over 12 amino acids. V was shortened by 10 bases and J by 2 bases, with 8 bases between the two germline ends. Germline V gene data show CDR1 as SNHLY and CDR2 as FYNNEI.

This clonotype was picked up many times. V is TRBV7-2 and J is TRBJ2-4; tentatively, D is TRBD1 or TRBD2 (5 bases each). Germline loops: CDR1 SGHTA, CDR2 FQGNSA. The CDR3 length is 14 residues. Trimming removed 6 bases from V and 0 bases from J, with 9 bases in between. In DNA, the CDR3 is TGTGCCAGCAGATGGGACCTAGCCAAAAACATTCAGTACTTC. As protein: CASRWDLAKNIQYF.

The chain is built from TRBV25-1 and TRBJ2-1; 8 bases are a match to TRBD1. Germline V gene data show CDR1 as MGHDK and CDR2 as SYGVNS. V lost 3 bases to trimming and J lost 9 bases; unmatched junction nucleotides: 4. CDR3 size: 13 residues. In DNA form, the CDR3 reads TGTGCCAGCAGTGAGCAGGGGGCGGTTGAGCAGTTCTTC. Protein sequence: CASSEQGAVEQFF.

As for this clonotype: Since no conserved phenylalanine or tryptophan closes the CDR3, a read error is the likely cause. The genes are TRBV13 and TRBJ2-5, with a possible D match to TRBD2 (6 bases). The V gene lost 5 bases and the J gene lost 11 bases, with 18 bases spanning the gap. The CDR3 is 13 residues long. Germline CDR1 is PRHDT and CDR2 is FYEKMQ (reference sequence). The CDR3 nucleotides are TGTGCCAGCAGCGGTAGCAGGGAGGAAGAGCAGTACTGC. Protein product: CASSGSREEEQYC.

The J gene is TRBJ2-7, the V gene TRBV28, with a tentative D call TRBD1 (6 bases). The V end lost 5 bases, the J end lost 2 bases, and 16 bases lay between the germline ends. The germline CDR1 and CDR2 sequences are MDHEN and SYDVKM. The CDR3 is 15 amino acids. In nucleotides, the CDR3 is TGTGCCAGCAGTACCGCCGAGGGGGTAGCCTACGAGCAGTACTTC. Amino acids: CASSTAEGVAYEQYF.

V is TRBV18 and J is TRBJ2-5; 9 bases are a match to TRBD1. Germline V gene lookup returns CDR1 KGHSH and CDR2 LQKENI. After removal of 5 bases from V and 4 bases from J, the junction contained 8 bases not matched to a gene. This CDR3 is 15 amino acids long. The CDR3 sequence is CASSTGTGLRETQYF. The CDR3 region has the DNA TGTGCCAGCTCAACCGGGACAGGGTTGAGAGAGACCCAGTACTTC.

DNA for the CDR3: TGCGCCAGCAGCCAAGATCTAGTGGGGCGCTGGACCTATGGCTACACCTTC. Residues: CASSQDLVGRWTYGYTF. The chain uses TRBV4-3 and TRBJ1-2; TRBD1 might be the D (5 bases). Trimming shortened V by 0 bases and J by 4 bases, and 18 bases separated the two germline ends. CDR1 and CDR2 (germline): LGHNA, YSLEER. There are 17 residues in the CDR3.

This clonotype turned up a few times. The genes are TRBV4-3 and TRBJ2-7; TRBD1 aligns across 7 bases. From germline, CDR1 is LGHNA and CDR2 YSLEER. This CDR3 spans 16 amino acids. The ends lost 0 bases at V and 0 bases at J; junction bases unmatched: 5. CDR3 sequence: CASSQDQGGRSYEQYF. Written as DNA, the CDR3 is TGCGCCAGCAGCCAAGATCAAGGGGGCCGCTCCTACGAGCAGTACTTC.

The chain carries TRBV4-1 and TRBJ2-5, with D perhaps TRBD2 (6 bases). The J call may be incorrect, as the DNA end agrees better with TRBJ2-7. The germline V gene has CDR1 MGHRA and CDR2 YSYEKL. There are 15 residues in the CDR3. The CDR3 here is CASSQEVGGVYEQYF. The CDR3 nucleotides are TGCGCCAGCAGCCAAGAAGTTGGCGGGGTCTACGAGCAGTACTTC.

CDR3 in amino acids: CASSLSGGFTGELFF. The CDR3 DNA reads as TGTGCCAGCAGCCTAAGCGGGGGATTCACCGGGGAGCTGTTTTTT. The chain has TRBV3-1 and TRBJ2-2; 8 bases agree with TRBD2. The germline V gene has CDR1 LGHDT and CDR2 YNNKEL (reference sequence). J was trimmed by 4 bases and V by 4 bases; bases with no gene match: 5. The CDR3 length is 15 residues. Using reference TRBV3-1 and TRBJ2-2 for the parts outside the CDR3, the full variable domain is DTAVSQTPKYLVTQMGNDKSIKCEQNLGHDTMYWYKQDSKKFLKIMFSYNNKELIINETVPNRFSPKSPDKAHLNLHINSLELGDSAVYFCASSLSGGFTGELFFGEGSRLTVL.

The V call is TRBV30, the J call TRBJ1-1; maybe TRBD1 (5 bases). The CDR3 length is 15 residues. The germline V gene has CDR1 GTSNPN and CDR2 SVGIG (reference sequence). The germline V and J ends were trimmed by 7 bases and 5 bases, with 23 bases remaining between them. In DNA form, the CDR3 reads TGTGCCTACCTCCCGGTGGGGGAGTGGGGGACTGAAGCTTTCTTT. It yields the protein CAYLPVGEWGTEAFF.

This clonotype was recorded once. The CDR3 nucleotides are TGTGCCAGCAGCATCCAAGGTAGCTGGGCTGGGCAGTTCTTC. This sequence encodes CASSIQGSWAGQFF. This sequence joins TRBV7-2 and TRBJ2-1; D uncertain. CDR3 size: 14 residues. V was clipped by 5 bases and J by 12 bases, with 20 bases between them. Germline V gene lookup returns CDR1 SGHTA and CDR2 FQGNSA.

About this clonotype itself: In this CDR3 the conserved last residue, phenylalanine or tryptophan, is missing, so a read error is likely. V and J are TRBV5-1 and TRBJ2-1; 10 bases line up with TRBD2. V lost 6 bases, J lost 4 bases, and 4 bases stayed unmatched. CDR3 length equals 14 residues. In germline, CDR1 is SGHRS, CDR2 YFSETQ. CDR3 residues: CASTPSGGYNEQFS. DNA of the CDR3: TGCGCCAGCACCCCTAGCGGGGGATACAATGAGCAGTTCTCC.

V gene TRBV5-5 combines with J gene TRBJ2-3, with a possible D match to TRBD2 (5 bases). The germline gives CDR1 SGHKS, CDR2 YYEKEE (reference sequence). The CDR3 has 16 amino acids. Trimming removed 0 bases from V and 0 bases from J, with 11 bases in between. The CDR3 DNA follows: TGTGCCAGCAGCTTGGCCCCTAGCAGTAGCACAGATACGCAGTATTTT. As protein: CASSLAPSSSTDTQYF.